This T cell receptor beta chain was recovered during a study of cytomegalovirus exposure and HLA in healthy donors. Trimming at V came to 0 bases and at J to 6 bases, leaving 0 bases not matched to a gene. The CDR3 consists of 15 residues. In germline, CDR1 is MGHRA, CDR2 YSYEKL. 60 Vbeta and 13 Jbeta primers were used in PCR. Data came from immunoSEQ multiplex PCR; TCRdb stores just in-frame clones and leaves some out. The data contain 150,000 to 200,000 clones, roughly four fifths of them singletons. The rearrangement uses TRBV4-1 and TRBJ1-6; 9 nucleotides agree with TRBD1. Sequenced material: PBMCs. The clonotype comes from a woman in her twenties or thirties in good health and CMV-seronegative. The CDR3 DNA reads TGCGCCAGCAGCCAAGAGGGACAGGGTAATTCACCCCTCCACTTT. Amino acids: CASSQEGQGNSPLHF.